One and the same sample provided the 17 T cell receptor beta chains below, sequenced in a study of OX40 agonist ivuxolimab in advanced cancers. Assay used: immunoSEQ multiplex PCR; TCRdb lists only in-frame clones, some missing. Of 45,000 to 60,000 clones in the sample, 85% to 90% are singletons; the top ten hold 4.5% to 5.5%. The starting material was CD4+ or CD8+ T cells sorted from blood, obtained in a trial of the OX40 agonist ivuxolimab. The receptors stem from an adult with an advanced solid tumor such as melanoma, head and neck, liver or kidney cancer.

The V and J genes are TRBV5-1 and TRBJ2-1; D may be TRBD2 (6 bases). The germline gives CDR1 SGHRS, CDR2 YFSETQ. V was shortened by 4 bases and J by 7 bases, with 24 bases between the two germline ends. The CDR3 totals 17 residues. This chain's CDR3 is CASSRGVLVGGWNEQFF. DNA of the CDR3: TGCGCCAGCAGCCGGGGCGTGCTAGTGGGGGGATGGAATGAGCAGTTCTTC.

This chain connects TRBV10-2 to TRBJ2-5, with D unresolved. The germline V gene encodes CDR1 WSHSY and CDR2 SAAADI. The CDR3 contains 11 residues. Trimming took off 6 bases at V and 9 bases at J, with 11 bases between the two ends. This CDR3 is CASRGMGSQYF. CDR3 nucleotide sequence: TGCGCCAGCAGGGGGATGGGGTCCCAGTACTTC.

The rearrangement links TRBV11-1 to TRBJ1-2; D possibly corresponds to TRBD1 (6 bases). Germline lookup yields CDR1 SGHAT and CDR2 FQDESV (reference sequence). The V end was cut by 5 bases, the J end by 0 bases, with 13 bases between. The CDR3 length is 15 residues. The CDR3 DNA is TGTGCCAGCAGCCCCTGGGACATTCCTAACTATGGCTACACCTTC. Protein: CASSPWDIPNYGYTF. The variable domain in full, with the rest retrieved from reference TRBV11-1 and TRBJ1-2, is EAEVAQSPRYKITEKSQAVAFWCDPISGHATLYWYRQILGQGPELLVQFQDESVVDDSQLPKDRFSAERLKGVDSTLKIQPAELGDSAMYLCASSPWDIPNYGYTFGSGTRLTVV.

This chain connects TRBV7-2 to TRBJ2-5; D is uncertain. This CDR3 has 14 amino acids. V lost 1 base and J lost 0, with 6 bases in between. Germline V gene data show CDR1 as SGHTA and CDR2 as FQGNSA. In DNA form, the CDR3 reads TGTGCCAGCAGCTTAGGGGGTAACCAAGAGACCCAGTACTTC. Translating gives CASSLGGNQETQYF.

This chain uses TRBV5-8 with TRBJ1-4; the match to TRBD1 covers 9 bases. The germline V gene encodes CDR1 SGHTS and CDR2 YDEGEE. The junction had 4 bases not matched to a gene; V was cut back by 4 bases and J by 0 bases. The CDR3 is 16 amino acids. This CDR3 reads CASSRTGETTNEKLFF. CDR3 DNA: TGTGCCAGCAGCCGGACAGGGGAAACAACTAATGAAAAACTGTTTTTT.

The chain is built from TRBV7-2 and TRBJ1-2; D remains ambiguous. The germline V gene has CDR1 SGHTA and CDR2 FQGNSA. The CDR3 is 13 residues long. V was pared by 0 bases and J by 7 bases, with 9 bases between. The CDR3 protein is CASSLAGSGGYTF. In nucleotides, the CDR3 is TGTGCCAGCAGCTTAGCGGGTTCCGGTGGCTACACCTTC.

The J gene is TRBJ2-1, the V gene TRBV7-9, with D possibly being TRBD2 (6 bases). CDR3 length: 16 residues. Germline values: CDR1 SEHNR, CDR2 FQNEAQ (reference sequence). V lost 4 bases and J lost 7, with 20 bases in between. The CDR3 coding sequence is TGTGCCAGCAGCTCGAAGCGGGCTGGGTTTGAGAATGAGCAGTTCTTC. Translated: CASSSKRAGFENEQFF.

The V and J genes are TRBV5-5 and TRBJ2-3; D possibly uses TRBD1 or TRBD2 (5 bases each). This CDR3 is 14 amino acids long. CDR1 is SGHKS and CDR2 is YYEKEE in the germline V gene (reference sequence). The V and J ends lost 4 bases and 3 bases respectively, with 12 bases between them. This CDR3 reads CASSNGGLTDTQYF. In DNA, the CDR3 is TGTGCCAGCAGCAATGGGGGATTGACAGATACGCAGTATTTT.

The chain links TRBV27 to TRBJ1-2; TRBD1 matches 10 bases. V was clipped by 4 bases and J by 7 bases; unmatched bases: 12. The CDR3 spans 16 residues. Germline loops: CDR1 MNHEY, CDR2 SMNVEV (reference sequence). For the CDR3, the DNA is TGTGCCAGCAGTTCCCCGACAGGGGGCGGTGTTGGTGGCTACACCTTC. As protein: CASSSPTGGGVGGYTF.

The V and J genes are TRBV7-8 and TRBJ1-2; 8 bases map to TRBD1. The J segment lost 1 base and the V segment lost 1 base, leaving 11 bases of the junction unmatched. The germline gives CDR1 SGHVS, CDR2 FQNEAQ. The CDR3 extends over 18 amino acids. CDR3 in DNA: TGTGCCAGCAGCTTAGATCGCCGAGGACAGGGTCGTAACTATGGCTACACCTTC. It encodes CASSLDRRGQGRNYGYTF.

This CDR3 is CASRTQGSYNSPLHF. The CDR3 DNA reads TGTGCCAGCAGGACACAGGGGTCCTATAATTCACCCCTCCACTTT. The chain couples TRBV27 to TRBJ1-6; 7 bases are a match to TRBD1. Germline V gives CDR1 MNHEY, CDR2 SMNVEV (reference sequence). V lost 6 bases and J lost 1; bases outside the gene matches: 3. The length of the CDR3 is 15 residues.

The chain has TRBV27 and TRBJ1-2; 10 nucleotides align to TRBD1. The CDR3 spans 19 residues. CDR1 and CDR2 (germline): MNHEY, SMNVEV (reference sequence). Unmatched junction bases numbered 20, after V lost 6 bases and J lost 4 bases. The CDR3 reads CASRSYRGDRGINLYGYTF. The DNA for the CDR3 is TGTGCCAGCAGATCCTACCGGGGGGACAGGGGAATTAACCTCTATGGCTACACCTTC.

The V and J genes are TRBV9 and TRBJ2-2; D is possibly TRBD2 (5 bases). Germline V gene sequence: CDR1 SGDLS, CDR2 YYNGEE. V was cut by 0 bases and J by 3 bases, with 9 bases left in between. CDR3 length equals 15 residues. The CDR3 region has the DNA TGTGCCAGCAGCGTAGCTACCGGGGACACCGGGGAGCTGTTTTTT. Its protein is CASSVATGDTGELFF.

The CDR3 loop reads CASTEQRSNEQFF. As DNA, the CDR3 is TGTGCCAGCACCGAGCAGCGGTCTAATGAGCAGTTCTTC. The chain employs TRBV2 and TRBJ2-1; a weak D match, TRBD2 (5 bases). V was trimmed by 7 bases and J by 7 bases, leaving 14 bases between them. The length of the CDR3 is 13 residues. Germline V gene sequence: CDR1 SNHLY, CDR2 FYNNEI.

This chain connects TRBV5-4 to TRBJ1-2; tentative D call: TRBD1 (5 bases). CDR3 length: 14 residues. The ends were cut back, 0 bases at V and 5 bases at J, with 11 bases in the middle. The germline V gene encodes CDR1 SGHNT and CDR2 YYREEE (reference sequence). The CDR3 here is CASSLGGARYGYTF. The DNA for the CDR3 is TGTGCCAGCAGCTTGGGGGGCGCCAGGTATGGCTACACCTTC.

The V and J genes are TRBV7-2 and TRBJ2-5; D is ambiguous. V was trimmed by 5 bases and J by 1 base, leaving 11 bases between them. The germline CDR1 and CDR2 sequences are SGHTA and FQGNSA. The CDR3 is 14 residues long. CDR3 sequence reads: CASSRAPFQETQYF. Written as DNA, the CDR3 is TGTGCCAGCAGCCGGGCCCCTTTCCAAGAGACCCAGTACTTC.

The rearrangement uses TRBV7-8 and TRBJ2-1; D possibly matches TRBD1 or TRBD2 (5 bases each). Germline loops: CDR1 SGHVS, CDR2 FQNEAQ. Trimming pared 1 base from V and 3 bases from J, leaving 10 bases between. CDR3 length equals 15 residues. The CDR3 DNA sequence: TGTGCCAGCAGCTTAGAGGGGAGAAGCTACAATGAGCAGTTCTTC. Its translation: CASSLEGRSYNEQFF.